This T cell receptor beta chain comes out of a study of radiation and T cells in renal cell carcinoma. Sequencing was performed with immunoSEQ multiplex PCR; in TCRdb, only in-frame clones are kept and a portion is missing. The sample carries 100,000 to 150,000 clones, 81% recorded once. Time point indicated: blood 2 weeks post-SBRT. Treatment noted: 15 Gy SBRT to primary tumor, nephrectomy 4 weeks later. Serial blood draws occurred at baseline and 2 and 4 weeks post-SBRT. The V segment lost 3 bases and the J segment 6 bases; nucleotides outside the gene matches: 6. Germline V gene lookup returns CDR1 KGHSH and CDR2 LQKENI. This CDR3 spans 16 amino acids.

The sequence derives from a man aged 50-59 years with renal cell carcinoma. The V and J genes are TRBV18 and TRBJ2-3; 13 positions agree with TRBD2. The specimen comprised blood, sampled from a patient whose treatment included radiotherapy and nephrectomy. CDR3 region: CASSPRTSGGSDTQYF. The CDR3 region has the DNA TGTGCCAGCTCACCCCGGACTAGCGGGGGTTCGGATACGCAGTATTTT.